A selection of T cell receptor beta chains follows, all from one sample in a study of blood T cell repertoires in COVID-19. Sequenced by immunoSEQ multiplex PCR; TCRdb stores in-frame clones only, minus some. The data show around 42,000 clones, about 80% seen once. Material: peripheral blood. These receptors were collected from a woman in her sixties with acute or convalescent COVID-19. Both conserved end residues are part of each CDR3. Fields, in order: V gene, J gene, clone size, D gene, CDR3 protein, CDR3 DNA. The D gene is left open where the match is weak. Only some rows state a clone size, as once, few, many or a class for expanded clones.

>TRBV7-9|TRBJ1-3|.|.
CASSFFPHSGNTIYF
TGTGCCAGCAGCTTTTTTCCACACTCTGGAAACACCATATATTTT
>TRBV3-1/TRBV3-2|TRBJ2-3|few|TRBD2
CASRLTSGSTDTQYF
TGTGCCAGCAGACTTACTAGCGGTAGCACAGATACGCAGTATTTT
>TRBV30|TRBJ2-1|.|TRBD2
CLAGGLGNEQFF
TGTCTAGCGGGAGGGTTGGGCAATGAGCAGTTCTTC
>TRBV12-3/TRBV12-4|TRBJ1-2|.|.
CASTEGNYGYTF
TGTGCCAGCACGGAGGGAAACTATGGCTACACCTTC
>TRBV7-3|TRBJ2-2|.|.
CASSAIQGTGELFF
TGTGCCAGCAGCGCCATCCAGGGAACCGGGGAGCTGTTTTTT
>TRBV6-5|TRBJ1-1|.|.
CASSSGLMNTEAFF
TGTGCCAGCAGCTCAGGGCTCATGAACACTGAAGCTTTCTTT
>TRBV10-1|TRBJ1-2|.|TRBD1
CASSGQGNYGYTF
TGCGCCAGTAGCGGACAGGGGAACTATGGCTACACCTTC
>TRBV6-5|TRBJ1-1|.|.
CASRDTMNTEAFF
TGTGCCAGCCGGGACACAATGAACACTGAAGCTTTCTTT
>TRBV5-5|TRBJ1-2|.|.
CASSLKGKAFLYTF
TGTGCCAGCAGTCTAAAGGGGAAGGCCTTCCTCTACACCTTC
>TRBV6-7|TRBJ1-2|.|TRBD1
CASSNTTGGLNYGYTF
TGTGCCAGCAGTAACACGACAGGGGGCCTAAACTATGGCTACACCTTC
>TRBV19|TRBJ2-7|.|TRBD2
CASSVTSAHEQYF
TGTGCCAGTAGTGTCACTAGCGCCCACGAGCAGTACTTC
>TRBV4-2|TRBJ2-4|.|TRBD2
CASSQDGALAGLAKNIQYF
TGTGCCAGCAGCCAAGATGGCGCACTAGCGGGGTTAGCCAAAAACATTCAGTACTTC
>TRBV30|TRBJ2-5|.|TRBD1
CAWSVAAGGWETQYF
TGTGCCTGGAGTGTGGCGGCAGGGGGTTGGGAGACCCAGTACTTC
>TRBV29-1|TRBJ1-4|.|.
CSVPGPSLEKLFF
TGCAGCGTACCTGGTCCTTCTCTAGAAAAACTGTTTTTT
>TRBV28|TRBJ2-7|.|.
CASSLFSAGRYEQYF
TGTGCCAGCAGTTTGTTTTCCGCGGGTCGCTACGAGCAGTACTTC